The clone carrying this T cell receptor beta chain occurred a few times. Antigen specificity is unknown. Germline V gene data show CDR1 as MDHEN and CDR2 as SYDVKM. The CDR3 covers 13 residues. This record belongs to a study of blood T cells in healthy people across ages. General study findings and limits: Per-million-T-cell TCR beta diversity fell roughly linearly with age.

Alongside a J-beta primer mix, a sample-barcoded 5' primer served in a second PCR lasting roughly 7 to 11 cycles. MiXCR, run by TCRdb on the 5' RACE reads, gives a single entry per CDR3 protein. The sample shows 500,000 to 550,000 distinct CDR3 sequences, about 24% of them seen only once. The same specimen was also included in a second study, on T cells of mothers and their children.

The receptor was derived from a boy between 10 and 17 years old in good health. Sequencing input: blood. The chain uses TRBV28 and TRBJ2-5, with 7 bases matching TRBD1. TRBJ2-1 matches the DNA end more closely, so the J call is doubtful. CDR3 sequence (DNA): TGTGCCAGCAGTTCTAGGGGGCTAAGTGAGCAGTTCTTC. Protein: CASSSRGLSEQFF.